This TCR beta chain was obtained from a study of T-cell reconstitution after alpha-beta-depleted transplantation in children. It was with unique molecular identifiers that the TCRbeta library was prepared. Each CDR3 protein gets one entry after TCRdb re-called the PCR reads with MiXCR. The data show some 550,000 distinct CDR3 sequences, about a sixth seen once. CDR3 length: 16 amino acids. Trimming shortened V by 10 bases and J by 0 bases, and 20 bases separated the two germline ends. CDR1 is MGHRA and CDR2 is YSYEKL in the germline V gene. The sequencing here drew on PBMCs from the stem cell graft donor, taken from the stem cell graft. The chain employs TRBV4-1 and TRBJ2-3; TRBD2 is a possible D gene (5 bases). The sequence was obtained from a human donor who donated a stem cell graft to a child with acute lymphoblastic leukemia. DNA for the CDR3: TGCGCCACTCTGAGATCCCCACTAGAAAGCACAGATACGCAGTATTTT. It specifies CATLRSPLESTDTQYF.